This TCR beta chain was captured by sequencing in a study of blood T cell repertoires in COVID-19. Generated by immunoSEQ multiplex PCR, the TCRdb table keeps only in-frame clones and is missing some. The sample yields under 200,000 clones, more than 85% seen once. In its sample, this clone was seen once. The CDR3 is 17 amino acids. V lost 2 bases, J lost 2 bases, and 9 bases stayed unmatched. Germline V gene lookup returns CDR1 SEHNR and CDR2 FQNEAQ (reference sequence). The origin of this receptor is a woman of 80 years or more in a cohort sampled during active or convalescent COVID-19. The genes are TRBV7-9 and TRBJ2-3; TRBD2 aligns across 8 bases. The sample consisted of peripheral blood. The CDR3 coding sequence is TGTGCCAGCAGCTTATATTACACTAGCGGATACACAGATACGCAGTATTTT. Its translation: CASSLYYTSGYTDTQYF.